The rows below give T cell receptor beta chains drawn from one sample of a study of T cell responses to AZD1222 COVID-19 vaccine. Using immunoSEQ multiplex PCR, the repertoire was profiled, and TCRdb retains in-frame clones only, with some absent. The data show roughly 140,000 clones, with about 92% seen just once and under 2% held by the top ten. The specimen comprised peripheral blood, sampled on day 0 of AZD1222 vaccination. All receptors come from an adult in good health. Each CDR3 is given with its conserved first and last residue. The order of the fields is D gene, clone size, V gene, J gene, CDR3 DNA, CDR3 protein. D genes are given only for firm matches. Size is omitted from some rows. Given values are once, few, many or a class for expanded clones.

d_gene: TRBD1; abundance: -; v_gene: TRBV13; j_gene: TRBJ1-1; CDR3nt: TGTGCCAGCAGCTTAGTAGGGGGCCCCACTGAAGCTTTCTTT; CDR3aa: CASSLVGGPTEAFF
d_gene: -; abundance: -; v_gene: TRBV18; j_gene: TRBJ2-3; CDR3nt: TGTGCCAGCTCACCACTAAGCGGTGGCACAGATACGCAGTATTTT; CDR3aa: CASSPLSGGTDTQYF
d_gene: -; abundance: once; v_gene: TRBV7-9; j_gene: TRBJ1-3; CDR3nt: TGTGCCAGCAGCTTAGTTGATAACTCTGGAAACACCATATATTTT; CDR3aa: CASSLVDNSGNTIYF
d_gene: TRBD1; abundance: -; v_gene: TRBV7-8; j_gene: TRBJ1-2; CDR3nt: TGTGCCAGCAGCACCCGACAGGGGGTCTATGGCTACACCTTC; CDR3aa: CASSTRQGVYGYTF
d_gene: TRBD1; abundance: -; v_gene: TRBV10-1; j_gene: TRBJ1-6; CDR3nt: TGCGCCAGCGTAGGGGGCACCTATAATTCACCCCTCCACTTT; CDR3aa: CASVGGTYNSPLHF
d_gene: TRBD1; abundance: -; v_gene: TRBV6-5; j_gene: TRBJ1-4; CDR3nt: TGTGCCAGCAGTTTGGACAGGGGAGGGGGACTGTTTTTT; CDR3aa: CASSLDRGGGLFF
d_gene: -; abundance: -; v_gene: TRBV7-9; j_gene: TRBJ1-1; CDR3nt: TGTGCCAGCAGGGACTCGAACACTGAAGCTTTCTTT; CDR3aa: CASRDSNTEAFF
d_gene: TRBD2; abundance: -; v_gene: TRBV7-8; j_gene: TRBJ2-7; CDR3nt: TGTGCCAGCAGCCCGCGGACTAGCGGGGGGGCCGGTTCCTACGAGCAGTACTTC; CDR3aa: CASSPRTSGGAGSYEQYF
d_gene: -; abundance: -; v_gene: TRBV9; j_gene: TRBJ1-1; CDR3nt: TGTGCCAGCAGTCCATCGGGGGGGAACACTGAAGCTTTCTTT; CDR3aa: CASSPSGGNTEAFF
d_gene: -; abundance: -; v_gene: TRBV11-3; j_gene: TRBJ2-7; CDR3nt: TGTGCCAGCAGCCCGGGTGGGGCCAGAAGCTACGAGCAGTACTTC; CDR3aa: CASSPGGARSYEQYF
d_gene: -; abundance: -; v_gene: TRBV6-5; j_gene: TRBJ1-5; CDR3nt: TGTGCCAGCAGTCTCGGACAGTTTAATCAGCCCCAGCATTTT; CDR3aa: CASSLGQFNQPQHF
d_gene: -; abundance: -; v_gene: TRBV28; j_gene: TRBJ2-7; CDR3nt: TGTGCCAGCAGTTTAAGTCGCCCCTCCTACGAGCAGTACTTC; CDR3aa: CASSLSRPSYEQYF
d_gene: -; abundance: -; v_gene: TRBV27; j_gene: TRBJ2-5; CDR3nt: TGTGCCAGCAGTTTATTGGGAGGGGGGGAGACCCAGTACTTC; CDR3aa: CASSLLGGGETQYF
d_gene: TRBD1; abundance: -; v_gene: TRBV2; j_gene: TRBJ1-2; CDR3nt: TGTGCCAGCAGCAAGACAGGGAACTATGGCTACACCTTC; CDR3aa: CASSKTGNYGYTF
d_gene: TRBD2; abundance: -; v_gene: TRBV13; j_gene: TRBJ2-1; CDR3nt: TGTGCCAGCAGCTTAGGCGGGACTAGCGGGCCCCTTGGCTCCTACAATGAGCAGTTCTTC; CDR3aa: CASSLGGTSGPLGSYNEQFF
d_gene: TRBD1; abundance: -; v_gene: TRBV6-2/TRBV6-3; j_gene: TRBJ1-5; CDR3nt: TGTGCCAGCAGTTATTACGCTGGCAGGGGGCCACATCAGCCCCAGCATTTT; CDR3aa: CASSYYAGRGPHQPQHF